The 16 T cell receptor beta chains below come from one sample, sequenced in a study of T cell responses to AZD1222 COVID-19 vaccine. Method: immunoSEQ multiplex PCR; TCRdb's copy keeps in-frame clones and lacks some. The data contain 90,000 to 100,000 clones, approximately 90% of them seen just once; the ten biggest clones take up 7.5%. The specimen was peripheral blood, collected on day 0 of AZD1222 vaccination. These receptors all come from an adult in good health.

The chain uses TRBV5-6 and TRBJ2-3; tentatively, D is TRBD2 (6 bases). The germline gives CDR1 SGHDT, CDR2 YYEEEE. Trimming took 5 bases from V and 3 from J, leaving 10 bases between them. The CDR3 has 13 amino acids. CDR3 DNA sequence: TGTGCCAGCAGTGAGGAGGGGACAGATACGCAGTATTTT. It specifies CASSEEGTDTQYF.

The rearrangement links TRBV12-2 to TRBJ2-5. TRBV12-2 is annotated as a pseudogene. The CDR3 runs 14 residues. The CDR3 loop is CASRLVGGVETQYF. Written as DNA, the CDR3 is TGTGCAAGTCGCTTAGTCGGTGGGGTAGAGACCCAGTACTTC.

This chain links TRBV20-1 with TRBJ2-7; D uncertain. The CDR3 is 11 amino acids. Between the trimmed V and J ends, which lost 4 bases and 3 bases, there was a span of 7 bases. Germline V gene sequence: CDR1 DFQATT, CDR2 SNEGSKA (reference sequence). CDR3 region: CSAKDRYEQYF. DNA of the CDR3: TGCAGTGCTAAGGACCGCTACGAGCAGTACTTC.

CDR3 sequence: CSTREDTEAFF. CDR3 DNA: TGCAGTACCAGGGAGGACACTGAAGCTTTCTTT. The chain joins TRBV20-1 to TRBJ1-1; D may be TRBD1 (5 bases). Germline CDR1 and CDR2: DFQATT and SNEGSKA (reference sequence). Trimming left V 8 bases short and J 3 bases short, with 10 bases between. This CDR3 spans 11 amino acids.

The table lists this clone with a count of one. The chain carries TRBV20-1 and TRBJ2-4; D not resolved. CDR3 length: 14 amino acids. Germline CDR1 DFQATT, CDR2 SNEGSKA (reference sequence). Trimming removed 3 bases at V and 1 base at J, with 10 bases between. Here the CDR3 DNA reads TGCAGTGCTAGTGGCGTTCTGGCCAAAAACATTCAGTACTTC. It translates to CSASGVLAKNIQYF.

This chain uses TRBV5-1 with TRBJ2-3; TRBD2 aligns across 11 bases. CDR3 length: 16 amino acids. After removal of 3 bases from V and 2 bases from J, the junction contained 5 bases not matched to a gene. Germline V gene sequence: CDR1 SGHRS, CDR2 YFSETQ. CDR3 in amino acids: CASSSGLAEFTDTQYF. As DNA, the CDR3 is TGCGCCAGCAGCTCGGGACTAGCGGAGTTCACAGATACGCAGTATTTT. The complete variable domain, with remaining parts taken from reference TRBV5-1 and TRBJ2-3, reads KAGVTQTPRYLIKTRGQQVTLSCSPISGHRSVSWYQQTPGQGLQFLFEYFSETQRNKGNFPGRFSGRQFSNSRSEMNVSTLELGDSALYLCASSSGLAEFTDTQYFGPGTRLTVL.

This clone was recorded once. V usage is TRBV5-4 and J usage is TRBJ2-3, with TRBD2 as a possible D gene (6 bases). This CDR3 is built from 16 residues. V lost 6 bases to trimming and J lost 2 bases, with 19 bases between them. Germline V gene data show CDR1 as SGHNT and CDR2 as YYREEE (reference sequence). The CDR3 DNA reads TGTGCCAGCAACTCCCCAAACGGGGGATTCACAGATACGCAGTATTTT. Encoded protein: CASNSPNGGFTDTQYF.

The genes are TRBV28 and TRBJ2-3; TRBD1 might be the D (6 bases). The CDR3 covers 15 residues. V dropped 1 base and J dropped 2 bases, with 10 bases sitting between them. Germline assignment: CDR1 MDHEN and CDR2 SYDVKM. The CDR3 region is CASSLLDRFTDTQYF. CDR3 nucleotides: TGTGCCAGCAGTTTATTGGACAGATTCACAGATACGCAGTATTTT.

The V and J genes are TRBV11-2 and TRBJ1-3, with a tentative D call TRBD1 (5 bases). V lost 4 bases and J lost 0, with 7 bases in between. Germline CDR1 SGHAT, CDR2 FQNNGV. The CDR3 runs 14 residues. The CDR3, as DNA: TGTGCCAGCAGCTACAGGTTCTCTGGAAACACCATATATTTT. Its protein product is CASSYRFSGNTIYF.

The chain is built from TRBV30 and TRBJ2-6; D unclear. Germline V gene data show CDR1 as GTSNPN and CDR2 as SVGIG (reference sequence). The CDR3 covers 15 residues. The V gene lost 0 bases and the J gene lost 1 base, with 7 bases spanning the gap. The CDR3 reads CAWSVKHSGANVLTF. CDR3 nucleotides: TGTGCCTGGAGTGTAAAACATTCTGGGGCCAACGTCCTGACTTTC.

The CDR3 loop is CASSPSGRGNTQYF. The CDR3 DNA reads TGTGCCAGCAGCCCTAGCGGGCGAGGGAATACGCAGTATTTT. The chain recombines TRBV7-2 with TRBJ2-3, with 8 bases matching TRBD2. Germline lookup yields CDR1 SGHTA and CDR2 FQGNSA. The length of the CDR3 is 14 residues. Trimming removed 5 bases from V and 7 bases from J; junction bases left unmatched: 8.

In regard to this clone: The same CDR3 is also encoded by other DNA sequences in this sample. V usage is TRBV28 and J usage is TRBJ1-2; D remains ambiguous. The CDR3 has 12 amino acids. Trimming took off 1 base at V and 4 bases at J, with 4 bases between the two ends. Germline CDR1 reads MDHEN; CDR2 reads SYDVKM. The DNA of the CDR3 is TGTGCCAGCAGTTTATCCCTCTATGGCTACACCTTC. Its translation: CASSLSLYGYTF.

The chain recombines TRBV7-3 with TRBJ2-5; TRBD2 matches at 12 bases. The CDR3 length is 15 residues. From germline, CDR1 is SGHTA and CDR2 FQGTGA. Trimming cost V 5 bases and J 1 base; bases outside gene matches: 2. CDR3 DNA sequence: TGTGCCAGCAGCCGGACTAGCGGGACCCAAGAGACCCAGTACTTC. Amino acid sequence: CASSRTSGTQETQYF. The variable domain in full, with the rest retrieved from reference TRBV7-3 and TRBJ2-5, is GAGVSQTPSNKVTEKGKYVELRCDPISGHTALYWYRQSLGQGPEFLIYFQGTGAADDSGLPNDRFFAVRPEGSVSTLKIQRTERGDSAVYLCASSRTSGTQETQYFGPGTRLLVL.

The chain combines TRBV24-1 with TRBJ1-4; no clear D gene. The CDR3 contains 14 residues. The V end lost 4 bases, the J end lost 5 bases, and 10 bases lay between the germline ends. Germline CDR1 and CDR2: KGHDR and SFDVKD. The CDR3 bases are TGTGCCACCAGTGACACTGGGGAGAATGAAAAACTGTTTTTT. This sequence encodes CATSDTGENEKLFF.

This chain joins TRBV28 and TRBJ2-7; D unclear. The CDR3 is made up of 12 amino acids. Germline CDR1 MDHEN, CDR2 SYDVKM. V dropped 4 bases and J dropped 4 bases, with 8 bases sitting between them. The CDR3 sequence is CASSWVGYEQYF. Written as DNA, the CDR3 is TGTGCCAGCAGTTGGGTGGGGTACGAGCAGTACTTC.

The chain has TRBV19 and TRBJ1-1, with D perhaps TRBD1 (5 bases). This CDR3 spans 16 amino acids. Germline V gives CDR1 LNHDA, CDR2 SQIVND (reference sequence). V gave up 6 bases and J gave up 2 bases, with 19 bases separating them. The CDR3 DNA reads TGTGCCAGTAGGAGGTCCAGGGATTCCAGAAACACTGAAGCTTTCTTT. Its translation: CASRRSRDSRNTEAFF.